The 32 T cell receptor beta chains below come from one sample, sequenced in a study of cytomegalovirus exposure and HLA in healthy donors. Method: immunoSEQ multiplex PCR; TCRdb's copy keeps in-frame clones and lacks some. In the table there are 60,000 to 90,000 clones, around four fifths of which are singletons. Sequenced material: PBMCs. The receptors stem from a man younger than 40 in good health and CMV-seronegative.

The chain uses TRBV27 and TRBJ2-1; 7 bases map to TRBD2. V shed 2 bases, J shed 5 bases, and the junction held 3 bases outside the gene matches. The CDR3 extends over 14 amino acids. Looked up from germline, CDR1 is MNHEY and CDR2 is SMNVEV (reference sequence). The CDR3 nucleotides read TGTGCCAGCAGTTTAGGCGGGAGAGACAATGAGCAGTTCTTC. This gives the protein CASSLGGRDNEQFF.

The rearrangement joins TRBV6-1 to TRBJ2-7; a possible D gene is TRBD2 (7 bases). CDR3 size: 13 residues. V dropped 6 bases and J dropped 5 bases, with 14 bases sitting between them. The germline V gene has CDR1 MNHNS and CDR2 SASEGT. The CDR3 sequence is CASRGGGSDEQYF. The CDR3 DNA sequence: TGTGCCAGCAGAGGGGGAGGGTCGGACGAGCAGTACTTC.

The J gene is TRBJ2-2, the V gene TRBV5-1, with 9 positions matching TRBD1. J gave up 6 bases and V 0 bases, and 6 bases lay outside the gene matches. The CDR3 has 16 residues. Germline loops: CDR1 SGHRS, CDR2 YFSETQ. CDR3 region: CASSLVPGQGPGELFF. CDR3 sequence (DNA): TGCGCCAGCAGCTTGGTACCGGGACAGGGACCCGGGGAGCTGTTTTTT.

The chain uses TRBV30 and TRBJ2-3; tentatively, D is TRBD1 (6 bases). The V gene lost 0 bases and the J gene lost 5 bases, with 9 bases spanning the gap. The germline V gene has CDR1 GTSNPN and CDR2 SVGIG (reference sequence). This CDR3 contains 13 residues. The CDR3, as DNA: TGTGCCTGGAGTGTAGCAGGGGTAGATACGCAGTATTTT. It specifies CAWSVAGVDTQYF.

J is TRBJ2-3 and V is TRBV7-2, with 7 bases matching TRBD2. The CDR3 has 15 amino acids. With 9 bases clipped from V and 3 bases from J, the junction kept 12 bases outside the gene matches. Germline CDR1 and CDR2: SGHTA and FQGNSA. CDR3: CASRSAGVGTDTQYF. CDR3 DNA: TGTGCCAGTCGTAGCGCGGGGGTGGGTACAGATACGCAGTATTTT.

The J gene is TRBJ1-3, the V gene TRBV15, with D unresolved. V lost 1 base to trimming and J lost 6 bases, with 10 bases between them. The germline gives CDR1 LNHNV, CDR2 YYDKDF (reference sequence). This CDR3 contains 14 residues. The CDR3 loop is CATSRGGSANTIYF. The CDR3 DNA sequence: TGTGCCACCAGCAGAGGAGGGTCCGCAAACACCATATATTTT.

This sequence joins TRBV10-3 and TRBJ2-3, with D tentatively TRBD1 (6 bases). With 8 bases removed from V and 5 bases from J, the gap between germline ends came to 8 bases. Germline V gives CDR1 ENHRY, CDR2 SYGVKD. This CDR3 is 11 amino acids long. CDR3 amino acids: CAILGGDTQYF. The CDR3 DNA reads as TGTGCCATCCTAGGGGGAGATACGCAGTATTTT.

This clone was recorded a few times. The rearrangement links TRBV4-1 to TRBJ2-2, with 8 bases aligning to TRBD2. This CDR3 has 16 amino acids. Germline trimming cut 6 bases from V and 4 bases from J; bases unmatched to any gene: 10. Germline assignment: CDR1 MGHRA and CDR2 YSYEKL. The CDR3 nucleotides are TGCGCCAGCAGACTTAGCGGGACCCCGGGCACCGGGGAGCTGTTTTTT. It yields the protein CASRLSGTPGTGELFF.

The J gene is TRBJ1-2, the V gene TRBV18; TRBD1 matches at 8 bases. This CDR3 is 19 amino acids long. The V gene end was trimmed by 3 bases and the J gene end by 8 bases; junction bases not matched to a gene: 23. Per germline, CDR1 KGHSH and CDR2 LQKENI. CDR3 residues: CASSPSLLVSSRGHGGYTF. The CDR3 DNA sequence: TGTGCCAGCTCACCCTCCCTCCTAGTTTCGAGCAGGGGGCACGGGGGCTACACCTTC.

CDR3 sequence reads: CASRSPWTTNTQYF. The DNA of the CDR3 is TGTGCCAGCAGATCCCCGTGGACTACCAATACGCAGTATTTT. The chain links TRBV6-5 to TRBJ2-3, with D tentatively TRBD2 (6 bases). CDR1 is MNHEY and CDR2 is SVGAGI in the germline V gene. The CDR3 loop spans 14 amino acids. V was shortened by 6 bases and J by 7 bases, with 17 bases between the two germline ends.

V gene TRBV7-3 combines with J gene TRBJ2-2; no firm D call. The V and J ends lost 1 base and 2 bases respectively, with 11 bases between them. Germline CDR1 is SGHTA and CDR2 is FQGTGA. The CDR3 has 16 amino acids. CDR3 region: CASSLMGPVNTGELFF. The CDR3 DNA follows: TGTGCCAGCAGCTTAATGGGCCCGGTAAACACCGGGGAGCTGTTTTTT.

This sequence joins TRBV15 and TRBJ2-7, with D uncertain. The germline V gene has CDR1 LNHNV and CDR2 YYDKDF (reference sequence). The CDR3 runs to 16 residues. V lost 0 bases, J lost 0 bases, and 12 bases lay in between. This CDR3 reads CATSRDRVKSSYEQYF. DNA of the CDR3: TGTGCCACCAGCAGAGATCGAGTTAAGAGCTCCTACGAGCAGTACTTC.

The chain uses TRBV19 and TRBJ1-6, with 8 bases aligning to TRBD1. V was clipped by 4 bases and J by 5 bases; unmatched bases: 10. Per germline, CDR1 LNHDA and CDR2 SQIVND (reference sequence). The CDR3 extends over 17 amino acids. CDR3 sequence (DNA): TGTGCCAGTAGTACCTACGGGACAGGCGATAATAATTCACCCCTCCACTTT. Protein sequence: CASSTYGTGDNNSPLHF.

The rearrangement uses TRBV6-5 and TRBJ1-2, with 8 bases aligning to TRBD1. The trim removed 3 bases at V and 7 bases at J, leaving 7 bases unmatched. The CDR3 length is 14 residues. Germline values: CDR1 MNHEY, CDR2 SVGAGI. As DNA, the CDR3 is TGTGCCAGCAGTTATTCCGGGGGGACAGGTGGCTACACCTTC. Residues: CASSYSGGTGGYTF.

The rearrangement joins TRBV5-1 to TRBJ2-5, with D unclear. Deletions cut 0 bases from V and 2 bases from J, with 11 bases between. The CDR3 runs to 15 residues. In germline, CDR1 is SGHRS, CDR2 YFSETQ. CDR3 DNA sequence: TGCGCCAGCAGCTTGGTTGCGCAGCGACAAGAGACCCAGTACTTC. It is translated as CASSLVAQRQETQYF. The whole variable domain, remainder taken from reference TRBV5-1 and TRBJ2-5, is KAGVTQTPRYLIKTRGQQVTLSCSPISGHRSVSWYQQTPGQGLQFLFEYFSETQRNKGNFPGRFSGRQFSNSRSEMNVSTLELGDSALYLCASSLVAQRQETQYFGPGTRLLVL.

The chain links TRBV5-1 to TRBJ2-7, with TRBD1 identical over 12 bases. Unmatched junction bases numbered 9, after V lost 5 bases and J lost 6 bases. This CDR3 comprises 15 residues. Germline-derived CDR1 and CDR2 are SGHRS and YFSETQ. CDR3 protein: CASRRRSGQGAEQYF. The CDR3, as DNA: TGCGCCAGCAGGCGGCGCTCGGGACAGGGGGCCGAGCAGTACTTC.

This clone was detected only once. V gene TRBV7-6 combines with J gene TRBJ2-7; 10 bases are a match to TRBD2. V lost 2 bases, J lost 0 bases, and 13 bases stayed unmatched. CDR1 is SGHVS, CDR2 FNYEAQ, per germline. The CDR3 spans 19 residues. The CDR3 reads CASSLCPRLAGASSYEQYV. DNA of the CDR3: TGTGCCAGCAGCTTATGCCCTCGACTAGCGGGTGCGAGCTCCTACGAGCAGTACGTC.

The chain combines TRBV7-9 with TRBJ1-1, with TRBD1 matching over 7 bases. There are 18 residues in the CDR3. Germline assignment: CDR1 SEHNR and CDR2 FQNEAQ (reference sequence). V was pared by 6 bases and J by 2 bases, with 18 bases of the junction left unmatched. Written as DNA, the CDR3 is TGTGCCAGCAGTCAAAGGCAGGGGGTCCTTCAGCTTAACACTGAAGCTTTCTTT. Protein product: CASSQRQGVLQLNTEAFF.

The chain employs TRBV5-1 and TRBJ1-2, with unresolved D. The germline CDR1 and CDR2 sequences are SGHRS and YFSETQ. Trimming pared 2 bases from V and 0 bases from J, leaving 11 bases between. The CDR3 is 15 residues long. The CDR3 loop reads CASSLSGGTNYGYTF. Written as DNA, the CDR3 is TGCGCCAGCAGCTTATCCGGAGGTACTAACTATGGCTACACCTTC.

This chain uses TRBV28 with TRBJ2-7; TRBD2 is a possible D gene (6 bases). The CDR3 sequence is 11 residues long. The V end was cut by 8 bases, the J end by 4 bases, with 9 bases between. Per germline, CDR1 MDHEN and CDR2 SYDVKM. In DNA form, the CDR3 reads TGTGCCAGCGTCGGGGGTTACGAGCAGTACTTC. Translation gives CASVGGYEQYF.

The chain couples TRBV7-3 to TRBJ2-3; D is perhaps TRBD2 (5 bases). This CDR3 contains 13 residues. Germline loops: CDR1 SGHTA, CDR2 FQGTGA. V lost 5 bases and J 2 bases, leaving 8 bases between the germline ends. The CDR3 DNA reads as TGTGCCAGCAGCCTAGCCTACACAGATACGCAGTATTTT. Protein sequence: CASSLAYTDTQYF.

The chain has TRBV7-2 and TRBJ2-7, with TRBD1 matching over 7 bases. V lost 5 bases and J lost 2; bases outside the gene matches: 9. Germline lookup yields CDR1 SGHTA and CDR2 FQGNSA. The CDR3 has 15 amino acids. CDR3 protein: CASSLSGTETYEQYF. The CDR3 bases are TGTGCCAGCAGCCTATCCGGGACAGAAACCTACGAGCAGTACTTC.

The chain couples TRBV28 to TRBJ1-1; no reliable D call. Trimming left V 5 bases short and J 1 base short, with 17 bases between. Per germline, CDR1 MDHEN and CDR2 SYDVKM. CDR3 size: 16 residues. The CDR3 spells CASSPRGWRRNTEAFF. The DNA of the CDR3 is TGTGCCAGCAGTCCACGCGGTTGGCGGAGGAACACTGAAGCTTTCTTT.

This chain links TRBV29-1 with TRBJ2-3; a possible D gene is TRBD2 (6 bases). Germline V gene lookup returns CDR1 SQVTM and CDR2 ANQGSEA. CDR3 length: 13 residues. V lost 7 bases to trimming and J lost 6 bases, with 17 bases between them. CDR3 sequence: CSAHGLATDTQYF. Written as DNA, the CDR3 is TGCAGCGCCCACGGGCTAGCGACGGATACGCAGTATTTT.

The chain joins TRBV11-3 to TRBJ2-2; 7 nucleotides agree with TRBD1. J was trimmed by 5 bases and V by 0 bases; bases with no gene match: 9. Germline CDR1 and CDR2: SGHNT and YENEEA. The CDR3 runs to 17 residues. Here the CDR3 reads CASSLETNQGVTGELFF. The CDR3 DNA follows: TGTGCCAGCAGCTTAGAAACGAACCAGGGGGTGACCGGGGAGCTGTTTTTT.

This clone was recorded only once. The chain joins TRBV5-1 to TRBJ2-3, with 9 nucleotides matching TRBD2. Germline V lookup: CDR1 SGHRS, CDR2 YFSETQ. This CDR3 is built from 17 residues. V lost 0 bases to trimming and J lost 5 bases; unmatched junction nucleotides: 10. The CDR3 is CASSLALAGGRGDTQYF. The CDR3 bases are TGCGCCAGCAGCTTGGCTCTGGCGGGGGGGCGGGGAGATACGCAGTATTTT. The full variable domain, with the rest looked up from reference TRBV5-1 and TRBJ2-3, is KAGVTQTPRYLIKTRGQQVTLSCSPISGHRSVSWYQQTPGQGLQFLFEYFSETQRNKGNFPGRFSGRQFSNSRSEMNVSTLELGDSALYLCASSLALAGGRGDTQYFGPGTRLTVL.

V usage is TRBV5-1 and J usage is TRBJ1-2; D perhaps matches TRBD1 (5 bases). Trimming removed 0 bases at V and 2 bases at J, with 8 bases between. CDR3 size: 14 residues. Germline lookup yields CDR1 SGHRS and CDR2 YFSETQ. The CDR3 nucleotides read TGCGCCAGCAGCTTGGGGGGCGAGAACTATGGCTACACCTTC. This gives the protein CASSLGGENYGYTF.

This clone was seen only a few times. The chain links TRBV15 to TRBJ1-2; no definite D call. The germline V gene has CDR1 LNHNV and CDR2 YYDKDF (reference sequence). Between the trimmed V and J ends, which lost 3 bases and 0 bases, there was a span of 8 bases. There are 14 residues in the CDR3. CDR3 residues: CATSRTGSNYGYTF. The CDR3 coding sequence is TGTGCCACCAGCAGGACTGGGTCTAACTATGGCTACACCTTC.

The chain carries TRBV28 and TRBJ1-1; no reliable D call. Germline-derived CDR1 and CDR2 are MDHEN and SYDVKM. The ends were cut back, 4 bases at V and 4 bases at J, with 7 bases in the middle. This CDR3 contains 12 residues. In DNA, the CDR3 is TGTGCCAGCAGTTCTGGCTCCACTGAAGCTTTCTTT. Amino acids: CASSSGSTEAFF.

The rearrangement joins TRBV5-6 to TRBJ2-5, with 9 bases that match TRBD1. This CDR3 is built from 14 residues. Per the germline V gene, CDR1 is SGHDT and CDR2 is YYEEEE. The V and J ends lost 0 bases and 5 bases, in that order; junction bases with no gene match: 2. The CDR3 DNA reads TGTGCCAGCAGCTTGGACAGGGGGCTTGAGACCCAGTACTTC. This gives the protein CASSLDRGLETQYF.

The chain has TRBV15 and TRBJ2-5; no clear D. V was cut by 1 base and J by 0 bases, with 6 bases left in between. This CDR3 comprises 14 residues. CDR1 and CDR2 (germline): LNHNV, YYDKDF (reference sequence). CDR3 sequence (DNA): TGTGCCACCAGCAGAGCTCAGTACCAAGAGACCCAGTACTTC. Translating gives CATSRAQYQETQYF.

The chain links TRBV18 to TRBJ2-5; D is ambiguous. The germline gives CDR1 KGHSH, CDR2 LQKENI. Trimming took 6 bases from V and 0 from J, leaving 5 bases between them. This CDR3 is built from 12 residues. The CDR3 protein is CASSSDQETQYF. The CDR3 DNA sequence: TGTGCCAGCTCGTCAGACCAAGAGACCCAGTACTTC.